The present T cell receptor beta chain was sequenced within a study of patients with pleural tuberculosis. TCRdb re-called the reads with MiXCR, one entry per CDR3 protein. The sample lists 25,000 to 30,000 distinct CDR3 sequences; approximately 20% were seen once. This clonotype has ten or more counts. The V gene lost 3 bases and the J gene lost 3 bases, with 3 bases spanning the gap. CDR3 length: 12 amino acids. Germline assignment: CDR1 KGHSH and CDR2 LQKENI. Specimen: peripheral blood. The sequence came from a human donor with pleural tuberculosis. V and J are TRBV18 and TRBJ1-5; no definite D call. This chain's CDR3 is CASSPPNQPQHF. In nucleotides, the CDR3 is TGTGCCAGCTCACCCCCCAATCAGCCCCAGCATTTT. The whole variable domain, filled in from reference TRBV18 and TRBJ1-5, reads NAGVMQNPRHLVRRRGQEARLRCSPMKGHSHVYWYRQLPEEGLKFMVYLQKENIIDESGMPKERFSAEFPKEGPSILRIQQVVRGDSAAYFCASSPPNQPQHFGDGTRLSIL.